Given below is one TCR beta chain in context. Antigen unknown. This sample was taken from a study of T cell clonotyping in hematopoietic cell transplantation. Generated by immunoSEQ multiplex PCR, the TCRdb table keeps only in-frame clones and is missing some. The sample includes roughly 50,000 clones, approximately 90% seen only once; the top ten take 5.9%. Time point described: recipient sample about 28 days before transplant, after cytoreduction. V was pared by 5 bases and J by 1 base, with 10 bases between. From germline, CDR1 is SGHTA and CDR2 FQGTGA. This CDR3 is 14 amino acids long. Whole-study findings and limits: Few recipient clonotypes overlapped donors; over 97% were de novo at given depth.

The receptor was isolated from a man in his sixties with biphenotypic leukemia. Some clones in this sample may be carry-over from other donors' samples. The material sequenced was peripheral blood mononuclear cells, taken before stem cell transplant. This chain connects TRBV7-3 to TRBJ2-3; D gene unclear. The CDR3 coding sequence is TGTGCCAGCAGCCCGGAATGGGGCACAGATACGCAGTATTTT. It codes for CASSPEWGTDTQYF.